This TCR beta chain emerged from a study of radiation and T cells in renal cell carcinoma. The protocol was immunoSEQ multiplex PCR, while the TCRdb copy is restricted to in-frame clones and leaves out a portion. The sample contains approximately 150,000 clones, over 80% of which appear only once. Time point described: baseline pretreatment blood. Treatment described: 15 Gy SBRT to primary tumor, nephrectomy 4 weeks later. After SBRT, blood was collected at 2 and 4 weeks, plus baseline. Clear cell pathology was present in this patient's renal cell carcinoma. General study points: Pretreatment tumor biopsies were lacking, so baseline clonotypes are unknown.

A remark on this clone: Its cognate antigen is unknown. Other DNA sequences in this specimen translate into the identical CDR3.

Germline V lookup: CDR1 SGHTA, CDR2 FQGNSA. Trimming left V 0 bases short and J 5 bases short, with 6 bases between. The CDR3 consists of 13 residues. Sequenced material: blood, taken from a patient whose treatment included radiotherapy and nephrectomy. This receptor was taken from a woman aged 45-59 years with renal cell carcinoma. This rearrangement joins TRBV7-2 to TRBJ2-3; D unresolved. CDR3 loop: CASSLAVGDTQYF. CDR3 bases: TGTGCCAGCAGCTTAGCGGTTGGAGATACGCAGTATTTT.